The subject of this entry is one T cell receptor beta chain. Specified time point: pretreatment peripheral blood. The investigators introduced synthetic TCR analog templates into each PCR as spikes. Produced via immunoSEQ multiplex PCR; TCRdb's table is partial and in-frame only. Of some 40,000 clones detected, 70% to 90% appear once; the ten largest clones hold more than 20%. Germline V gives CDR1 LNHDA, CDR2 SQIVND (reference sequence). There are 14 residues in the CDR3. Trimming cost V 5 bases and J 6 bases, with 15 bases left between them. This sample is part of a study of PD-L1 blockade in urothelial cancer. Looking at the study overall: Analyses used blood from 3 weeks (second dose) and 6 weeks after treatment start. The study recovered a median of 141,255 T cells per blood sample.

This receptor was taken from a donor over 35 with urothelial cancer. The sequenced sample was PBMCs, obtained around atezolizumab (anti-PD-L1) treatment. This rearrangement joins TRBV19 to TRBJ2-3; D is ambiguous. The CDR3 region is CASSEFSPQDTQYF. Written as DNA, the CDR3 is TGTGCCAGTAGTGAGTTCAGTCCACAGGATACGCAGTATTTT.